This T cell receptor (beta chain) was obtained from a study of CD8 T cells in ankylosing spondylitis. Study-wide findings and caveats: What appeared characteristic of ankylosing spondylitis blood was a TCR beta motif of fewer than ten highly homologous variants. Reported data indicate significant enrichment of disease-linked clones within matched ankylosing spondylitis synovial fluid. Earlier studies detected some motif variants in reactive arthritis synovial fluid and blood.

This clonotype was detected ten times or more. Its antigen is unknown. Each TCR beta library was made by quantitative 5'-RACE that incorporated molecular barcodes. TCRdb itself ran the 5' RACE reads through MiXCR, one entry per CDR3 protein. The sample lists 500,000 or so distinct CDR3 sequences; approximately 5% were seen once. The sequenced sample was blood, either unsorted or a sorted T cell fraction (not recorded which). The receptor's source is a male donor with ankylosing spondylitis.

As DNA, the CDR3 is TGTGCCAGCAGCGTGGGCGATAATTCACCCCTCCACTTT. Its protein is CASSVGDNSPLHF. This chain links TRBV9 with TRBJ1-6, with no clear D. The CDR3 is 13 residues long. Looked up from germline, CDR1 is SGDLS and CDR2 is YYNGEE. V was cut by 2 bases and J by 5 bases, with 5 bases left in between. The variable domain in full, with the rest retrieved from reference TRBV9 and TRBJ1-6, is DSGVTQTPKHLITATGQRVTLRCSPRSGDLSVYWYQQSLDQGLQFLIQYYNGEERAKGNILERFSAQQFPDLHSELNLSSLELGDSALYFCASSVGDNSPLHFGNGTRLTVT.